Listed below are T cell receptor beta chains from one sample, sequenced in a study of cytomegalovirus exposure and HLA in healthy donors. The repertoire was sequenced with immunoSEQ multiplex PCR; TCRdb's copy has only in-frame clones and lacks some. The profile shows about 130,000 clones, around four fifths of them singletons. Sequencing was carried out using PBMCs. The receptors originated from a human donor in good health. CDR3s include the opening cysteine and the closing phenylalanine or tryptophan. D genes are given only for firm matches. Size values are once, few and many counts, or a class for expanded clones, and some rows have none.

>.|TRBJ2-3|TRBV7-2|.
TGTGCCAGCAAACCAGGGTCTCTGATGCGGGGCGGAGATACGCAGTATTTT
CASKPGSLMRGGDTQYF
>.|TRBJ2-3|TRBV5-6|.
TGTGCCAGCAGCTTGGACCGGTATGGCACAGATACGCAGTATTTT
CASSLDRYGTDTQYF
>.|TRBJ2-1|TRBV7-9|.
TGTGCCAGCAGCTCTTCAGTGGACAATGAGCAGTTCTTC
CASSSSVDNEQFF
>.|TRBJ2-1|TRBV7-2|.
TGTGCCAGCAGCTTAGCGGGGAAGGCGGGGGCCCCCTACAATGAGCAGTTCTTC
CASSLAGKAGAPYNEQFF
>TRBD1|TRBJ1-2|TRBV5-1|.
TGCGCCAGCAGTCGGGACAGTGGTAGCTATGGCTACACCTTC
CASSRDSGSYGYTF
>TRBD1|TRBJ1-1|TRBV11-3|.
TGTGCCAGCAGCTTTGGACAGGCTGAAGCTTTCTTT
CASSFGQAEAFF
>TRBD1|TRBJ2-7|TRBV4-1|.
TGCGCCAGCAGCCACGGACAGGGAGCCTCCTACGAGCAGTACTTC
CASSHGQGASYEQYF
>TRBD1|TRBJ1-1|TRBV7-2|.
TGTGCCAGCAGCCCGACAGGGCTAAACACTGAAGCTTTCTTT
CASSPTGLNTEAFF
>.|TRBJ2-6|TRBV5-6|.
TGTGCCAGCAGCCCAACACCGACAGGTACTGGGGCCAACGTCCTGACTTTC
CASSPTPTGTGANVLTF
>TRBD1|TRBJ1-1|TRBV4-2|.
TGTGCCAGCAGCCAAGATTTAGGGGACAGGGGAGGAAACACTGAAGCTTTCTTT
CASSQDLGDRGGNTEAFF
>TRBD1|TRBJ1-1|TRBV6-1|few
TGTGCCAGCAGGACAGGGGAGAACACTGAAGCTTTCTTT
CASRTGENTEAFF
>.|TRBJ1-1|TRBV4-2|few
TGTGCCAGCAGCCAAGTATCCCAGGGAAACACTGAAGCTTTCTTT
CASSQVSQGNTEAFF
>TRBD2|TRBJ2-7|TRBV5-4|.
TGTGCCAGCAGCTTGGGTTTAGCGGGGGGGAGGGGGCCTATCTACGAGCAGTACTTC
CASSLGLAGGRGPIYEQYF
>TRBD2|TRBJ2-1|TRBV4-1|.
TGCGCCAGCAGCCAGGGCTGGGGGGGGTCGGACAATGAGCAGTTCTTC
CASSQGWGGSDNEQFF
>TRBD1|TRBJ2-6|TRBV7-8|.
TGTGCCAGCAGCCGTCGGGACAGGGTCCCATCCTCTGGGGCCAACGTCCTGACTTTC
CASSRRDRVPSSGANVLTF
>TRBD1|TRBJ1-1|TRBV29-1|.
TGCAGCGTTGACAGGGGGACTGAAGCTTTCTTT
CSVDRGTEAFF
>TRBD2|TRBJ2-5|TRBV5-1|.
TGCGCCAGCAGCCCCCGGACTAGCGGGGAAGAGACCCAGTACTTC
CASSPRTSGEETQYF
>.|TRBJ2-1|TRBV29-1|.
TGCAGCGTTTCGAGCCGGGACAATGAGCAGTTCTTC
CSVSSRDNEQFF
>.|TRBJ2-5|TRBV7-9|.
TGTGCCAGCAGCTCGGGGGAGACCCAGTACTTC
CASSSGETQYF
>.|TRBJ2-5|TRBV19|.
TGTGCCAGTAGTGTAGACTTATCTCAAGAGACCCAGTACTTC
CASSVDLSQETQYF
>.|TRBJ1-1|TRBV6-6|.
TGTGCCAGCAGCCTAGGACAGTCGAACACTGAAGCTTTCTTT
CASSLGQSNTEAFF
>.|TRBJ2-7|TRBV7-2|.
TGTGCCAGCAGCTTAGGTCGGGGTCCCTACGAGCAGTACTTC
CASSLGRGPYEQYF
>.|TRBJ1-1|TRBV6-1|.
TGTGCCAGCAGGTATAACACTGAAGCTTTCTTT
CASRYNTEAFF
>TRBD2|TRBJ2-3|TRBV7-9|.
TGTGCCAGCAGCGACCTAGCGGCTGATACGCAGTATTTT
CASSDLAADTQYF
>TRBD2|TRBJ2-1|TRBV7-6|.
TGTGCCAGCAGGCCGGGACTAGCGGGGACCTTGGGGGATGAGCAGTTCTTC
CASRPGLAGTLGDEQFF
>.|TRBJ2-5|TRBV2|once
TGTGCCAGCAAGCGTCTAGCGAGACCACAAGAGACCCAGTACTTC
CASKRLARPQETQYF
>TRBD2|TRBJ2-3|TRBV5-4|.
TGTGCCAGCAGCTTGGGGACTAGCGGGGCCACAGATACGCAGTATTTT
CASSLGTSGATDTQYF
>.|TRBJ2-3|TRBV19|.
TGTGCCAGTGGGCCCACTAGCACAGATACGCAGTATTTT
CASGPTSTDTQYF
>TRBD2|TRBJ2-3|TRBV4-2|.
TGTGCCAGCAGCCAAGCCGGACTAGCGGGGGGCACAGATACGCAGTATTTT
CASSQAGLAGGTDTQYF
>.|TRBJ1-3|TRBV16|.
TGTGCCAGCAGCCCCCCAGGGAACACCATATATTTT
CASSPPGNTIYF
>.|TRBJ1-2|TRBV4-1|.
TGCGCCAGCAGCCAGGTGGGGGGAAGGCTTGACACCTTC
CASSQVGGRLDTF
>.|TRBJ2-3|TRBV9|.
TGTGCCAGCAGCGCCACTAGGGTTGCAGATACGCAGTATTTT
CASSATRVADTQYF
>.|TRBJ1-5|TRBV6-5|.
TGTGCCAGCAGCATAGGGGCAGGACAGCCCCAGCATTTT
CASSIGAGQPQHF
>TRBD1|TRBJ1-1|TRBV7-9|few
TGTGCCAGCAGCTTATCAGGGGGCCCTACCGAAGCTTTCTTT
CASSLSGGPTEAFF
>.|TRBJ2-5|TRBV21-1|.
TGTGCCAGCAGCAGTCAGACAGGGGGAGTAGCGGGGGGGCCGATATGGACCCAGTACTTC
CASSSQTGGVAGGPIWTQYF
>.|TRBJ2-7|TRBV28|.
TGTGCCAGCAGCCGCGGGGACGGGGCCCAATACGAGCAGTACTTC
CASSRGDGAQYEQYF
>TRBD1|TRBJ1-1|TRBV19|.
TGTGCCAGTAGTACCACCCCGGACAGGGACACTGAAGCTTTCTTT
CASSTTPDRDTEAFF
>TRBD1|TRBJ2-5|TRBV6-5|few
TGTGCCAGCAGTGACTCGCCCCAGGGGGCCCAGTACTTC
CASSDSPQGAQYF
>.|TRBJ1-1|TRBV28|.
TGTGCCAGCAGTCAGATGGGACTGTCGATGAACACTGAAGCTTTCTTT
CASSQMGLSMNTEAFF
>.|TRBJ2-2|TRBV2|.
TGTGCCAGCAGTCCCCAGGCCGGGGAGCTGTTTTTT
CASSPQAGELFF
>TRBD1|TRBJ1-4|TRBV29-1|.
TGCAGCGCCTGGACAGGGGGCTATACCGGGATTGAAAAACTGTTTTTT
CSAWTGGYTGIEKLFF
>TRBD1|TRBJ1-5|TRBV7-6|.
TGTGCCAGCAGCACGGGACAGCATCAGCCCCAGCATTTT
CASSTGQHQPQHF
>.|TRBJ1-4|TRBV9|few
TGTGCCAGCAGCCCCGGTGCCGTAGAAAAACTGTTTTTT
CASSPGAVEKLFF
>.|TRBJ1-5|TRBV6-1|.
TGTGCCAGCAGTGAAGCGCTTCTGTCCGCGCCGAATCAGCCCCAGCATTTT
CASSEALLSAPNQPQHF
>TRBD1|TRBJ2-5|TRBV7-9|.
TGTGCCAGCAGCTTGGGGGGACAGGGGGCCGAGACCCAGTACTTC
CASSLGGQGAETQYF
>TRBD1|TRBJ1-1|TRBV7-6|.
TGTGCCAGCAGCCAAGACAGGGTAAAAACTGAAGCTTTCTTT
CASSQDRVKTEAFF
>.|TRBJ2-7|TRBV11-2|.
TGTGCCAGCACCCCTTCCGGGACACCCGACGAGCAGTACTTC
CASTPSGTPDEQYF
>.|TRBJ1-2|TRBV18|.
TGTGCCAGCTCACAAACGTTACAGGAAAACTATGGCTACACCTTC
CASSQTLQENYGYTF
>.|TRBJ2-3|TRBV11-3|.
TGTGCCAGCAGCTCCGGCGGGGGCACAGATACGCAGTATTTT
CASSSGGGTDTQYF
>.|TRBJ1-2|TRBV28|.
TGTGCCAGCACCGAACTGGGGGCATCTAACTATGGCTACACCTTC
CASTELGASNYGYTF
>TRBD1|TRBJ1-1|TRBV11-2|once
TGTGCCAGCAGCTCGGGACAGGTCAAAGCTTTCTTT
CASSSGQVKAFF
>TRBD1|TRBJ1-2|TRBV19|.
TGTGCCAGTAGTATCCAGACAGGGGCTAACTATGGCTACACCTTC
CASSIQTGANYGYTF
>TRBD2|TRBJ2-3|TRBV7-9|once
TGTGCCAGCAGCCCCCCTCTTGGGACTAGCGGTGGGAATACGCAGTATTTT
CASSPPLGTSGGNTQYF
>.|TRBJ1-1|TRBV19|.
TGTGCCAGTAGTTCCCTCTCCAGGTCAAACACTGAAGCTTTCTTT
CASSSLSRSNTEAFF
>TRBD1|TRBJ1-6|TRBV6-1|.
TGTGCCAGCAGTGGCGACAGGGGTGTAGGTAATTCACCCCTCCACTTT
CASSGDRGVGNSPLHF
>TRBD2|TRBJ2-1|TRBV6-4|once
TGTGCCAGCAGTGGAGTCGGCCTAGCGGGGAAGTATGAGCAGTTCTTC
CASSGVGLAGKYEQFF
>.|TRBJ1-1|TRBV5-1|few
TGCGCCAGCAGCCAAGACAGACTTACTGAAGCTTTCTTT
CASSQDRLTEAFF
>TRBD2|TRBJ2-7|TRBV7-9|once
TGTGCCAGCAGCAGCGAGGCAGCGGGGGGGTTCCTTAGCTCCTACGAGCAGTACTTC
CASSSEAAGGFLSSYEQYF
>.|TRBJ1-1|TRBV7-2|.
TGTGCCAGCAGCTACCCGCACGAGGGATGGACTGAAGCTTTCTTT
CASSYPHEGWTEAFF